Sequencing of this TCR beta chain was carried out in a study of blood T cells in healthy people across ages (dated by TCRdb to the mid-2010s). Background for the entire study: In model experiments, roughly one uniquely barcoded TCR beta cDNA molecule per two T cells was captured by template switching. To track age-related changes in TCR beta repertoire diversity, the study relied on deep sequencing normalized with unique cDNA molecular identifiers. Donors were grouped into four age groups: young (average roughly 16 years), middle-aged (39), aged (around 60) and long-lived (82). To avoid experimental bias, donors of different ages were spread randomly across the sequencing lanes. The study analyzed two additional independent replicas of 1 million unique cDNA reads from the same blood draw for two donors, one aged 18 to 29 and one aged 80 or older. The study at large found these results: As age increased, observed TCR beta diversity per million T cells dropped in a roughly linear way, and a significant reduction was already evident by age about 36. Estimates of total diversity from one million sequenced T cells were regarded as lower bounds and underestimates. A strong correlation was found between observed TCR beta diversity and the percentage of naive T cells measured by flow cytometry. The CMV infection status of donors was not known, potentially confounding age-related changes in expanded clonotypes. The long-lived group showed more naive CD4+ T cells, fewer expanded clones and increased TCR diversity than the aged group, suggesting age selection. Since profiling was done on bulk unsorted PBMCs, naive and antigen-experienced compartments could not be conclusively compared.

Library generation was performed with 5' RACE. TCRdb shows the sequencer as Illumina HiSeq 2500. A second PCR of about 7 to 12 cycles was run with a J-beta primer mix and a sample-barcoded 5' primer. A template-switch 5' adaptor carrying 12 random nucleotides introduced a unique molecular identifier onto each TCR beta cDNA molecule. At least 2.5 million CDR3-containing paired-end reads were obtained from each sample. All of the RNA was converted into first-strand cDNA using the Mint cDNA synthesis kit, with a TRBC-specific oligonucleotide serving as the primer. Following uracil-DNA glycosylase treatment, a first 18-cycle PCR with universal primers M1SS and BC2_uni_R was performed on all cDNA. For the original study's pipeline: For normalization, 1 million high-quality reads, each with a distinct molecular identifier, were randomly selected from each sample. Reads sharing molecular identifiers were discarded rather than binned into consensus sequences. MiTCR, set to a Q25 quality threshold and the strictest error-elimination algorithm, was used for CDR3 identification, clonotype clustering and error correction. A nonparametric unseen species model with Euler transformation was used to estimate a lower bound on total TCR beta diversity. TCRdb reprocessed the public reads (quality trimming at Q25 with fastp, clone calling with MiXCR) and kept in-frame beta chains. Rows with a matching CDR3 protein are joined into one entry that keeps the most common DNA and genes. TCRdb's processing, not the authors' own work, is the source of the V and J calls. Across this sample there are 380,000 or so distinct CDR3 sequences, with about 49% seen only once. The ten largest clonotypes hold under 65% of the sample.

In this sample, this clonotype turned up a few times. The antigen this receptor binds is unknown. No clone much larger than this one lies a single base away; base qualities are absent. Germline trimming amounts to 0 bases on V and 4 bases on J, with 8 as the count of junction bases outside the gene matches. CDR3 length: 17 amino acids, cysteine to phenylalanine. Only CDR3 DNA remains: 51 bases, in frame from the first base. Based on the germline V gene, the CDR1 and CDR2 sequences are LGHNA and YSLEER. The donors were around 39 Caucasian individuals from Russia, aged roughly 6 to 100 years, who were systemically healthy. Around 9.8 milliliters of peripheral blood were collected from each donor into EDTA-treated Vacutainer tubes. Ficoll-Paque density-gradient centrifugation was used to isolate PBMCs, with at least 6.5 million per sample. Total RNA was extracted from PBMCs with Trizol reagent, with at least 6 micrograms obtained per sample. For every donor, flow cytometry on a PBMC aliquot measured the percentage of naive CD45RAhigh/CD27high T cells.

The TCR was taken from a man aged 60-69 years in good health. This chain joins TRBV4-3 to TRBJ2-3, with 9 middle bases fitting TRBD2. Sequenced input: blood. The nucleotides are TGCGCCAGCAGCCAAGACTTTCGCGGGAGGGCGGCAGATACGCAGTATTTT. Translation gives CASSQDFRGRAADTQYF.